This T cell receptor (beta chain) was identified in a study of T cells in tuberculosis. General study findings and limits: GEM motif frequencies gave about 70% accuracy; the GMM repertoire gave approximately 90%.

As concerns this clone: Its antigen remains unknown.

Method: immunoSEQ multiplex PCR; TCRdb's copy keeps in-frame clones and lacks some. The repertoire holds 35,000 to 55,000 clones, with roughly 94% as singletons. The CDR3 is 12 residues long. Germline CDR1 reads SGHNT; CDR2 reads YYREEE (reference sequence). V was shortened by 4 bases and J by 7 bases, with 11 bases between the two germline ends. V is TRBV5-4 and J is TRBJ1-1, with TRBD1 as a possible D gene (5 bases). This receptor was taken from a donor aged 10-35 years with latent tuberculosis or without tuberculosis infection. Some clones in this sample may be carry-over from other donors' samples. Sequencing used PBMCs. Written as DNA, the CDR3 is TGTGCCAGCAGCCGCCGGGGGGATGAAGCTTTCTTT. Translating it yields CASSRRGDEAFF.